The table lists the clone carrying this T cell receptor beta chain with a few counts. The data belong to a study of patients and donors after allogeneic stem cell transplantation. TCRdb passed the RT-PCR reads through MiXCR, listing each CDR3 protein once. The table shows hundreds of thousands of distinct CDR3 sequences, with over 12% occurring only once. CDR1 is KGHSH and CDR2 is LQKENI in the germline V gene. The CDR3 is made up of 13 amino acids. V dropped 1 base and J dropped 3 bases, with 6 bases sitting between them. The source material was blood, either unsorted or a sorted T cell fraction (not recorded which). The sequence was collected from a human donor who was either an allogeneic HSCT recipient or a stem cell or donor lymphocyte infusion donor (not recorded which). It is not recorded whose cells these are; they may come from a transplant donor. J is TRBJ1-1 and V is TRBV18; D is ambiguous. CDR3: CASSPQQDTEAFF. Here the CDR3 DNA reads TGTGCCAGCTCACCACAGCAGGACACTGAAGCTTTCTTT.